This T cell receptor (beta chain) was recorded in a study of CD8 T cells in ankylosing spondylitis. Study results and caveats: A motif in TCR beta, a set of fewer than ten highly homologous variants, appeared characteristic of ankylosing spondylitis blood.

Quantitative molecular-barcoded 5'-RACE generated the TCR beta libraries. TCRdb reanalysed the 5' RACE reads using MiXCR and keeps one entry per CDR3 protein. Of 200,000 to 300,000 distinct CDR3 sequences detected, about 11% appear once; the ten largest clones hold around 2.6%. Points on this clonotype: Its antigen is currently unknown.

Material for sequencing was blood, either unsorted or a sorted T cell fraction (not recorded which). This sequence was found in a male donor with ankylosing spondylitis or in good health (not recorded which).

CDR3 loop: CASSSITGELFF. The CDR3 region has the DNA TGTGCCAGCAGCTCCATCACCGGGGAGCTGTTTTTT. The chain employs TRBV7-6 and TRBJ2-2; no clear D gene. The germline V gene has CDR1 SGHVS and CDR2 FNYEAQ. Trimming cost V 4 bases and J 4 bases, with 4 bases left between them. The CDR3 has 12 residues. The full variable domain, in which reference TRBV7-6 and TRBJ2-2 provide the parts outside the CDR3, is GAGVSQSPRYKVTKRGQDVALRCDPISGHVSLYWYRQALGQGPEFLTYFNYEAQQDKSGLPNDRFSAERPEGSISTLTIQRTEQRDSAMYRCASSSITGELFFGEGSRLTVL.